This record concerns one T cell receptor (beta chain) sequence. TCRdb keeps only in-frame clones here, not all; method: immunoSEQ multiplex PCR. The profile shows over 150,000 clones, around 83% of them singletons. The data are from a study of blood T cell repertoires in COVID-19. Germline V lookup: CDR1 ENHRY, CDR2 SYGVKD. Trimming cost V 7 bases and J 4 bases, with 20 bases left between them. The CDR3 consists of 15 residues. The source material was peripheral blood. The source is a woman in her 70s with COVID-19, enrolled during active disease. The chain uses TRBV10-3 and TRBJ2-7; weak D call: TRBD2 (5 bases). CDR3 bases: TGTGCCATCACCCCAGGACTCGAAAAGCAATACGAGCAGTACTTC. It codes for CAITPGLEKQYEQYF.